The T cell receptor beta chain described here comes from a study of cytomegalovirus exposure and HLA in healthy donors. CDR1 ENHRY and CDR2 SYGVKD come from the germline V gene. V lost 5 bases to trimming and J lost 0 bases; unmatched junction nucleotides: 8. The CDR3 has 18 amino acids. The PCR was carried out with 60 Vbeta primers and 13 Jbeta primers. Using immunoSEQ multiplex PCR, the repertoire was profiled, and TCRdb retains in-frame clones only, with some absent. Of over 110,000 clones in the sample, about three quarters were seen once. Study findings and constraints: Most of the TCR beta V segments (in an earlier analysis) were productive either about 87% or about 30% of the time. As a later analysis showed, a missense DCLRE1C variant was linked to trimming of TCR beta V- and J-genes. Sequencing had likely introduced a cluster of highly shared sequence variants as an artifact.

As concerns this clone: Its target is unknown.

This receptor was taken from a middle-aged woman in good health and CMV-seronegative. The material sequenced was PBMCs. The V gene is TRBV10-3, the J gene TRBJ2-7, with TRBD2 identical over 15 bases. This CDR3 is CAISNLGLAGGHSYEQYF. CDR3 DNA: TGTGCCATCAGTAACTTGGGACTAGCGGGGGGACACTCCTACGAGCAGTACTTC.